This entry describes one T cell receptor beta chain. cDNA came from about 0.46 to 1 ug RNA primed by random hexamers. immunoSEQ multiplex PCR amplified TCR beta CDR3 across 54 Vbeta, 13 Jbeta. MiXCR was run by TCRdb on the immunoSEQ multiplex PCR reads, yielding one entry per CDR3 protein. This table has more than 120,000 distinct CDR3 sequences, roughly 94% appearing once. The source of the sample is a study of CD8 T cells in Susac syndrome. CD8+ and CD4+ T cells circulating in blood were sequenced for TCR beta. The sequenced sample consisted of CD4+ T cells from PBMCs. This clonotype was obtained from a human donor in good health.

The CDR3 loop reads CASSPGGQGWDTEAFF. The CDR3 nucleotides are TGCGCCAGCAGCCCCGGGGGACAGGGGTGGGACACTGAAGCTTTCTTT. The V gene is TRBV5-1, the J gene TRBJ1-1; 10 nucleotides match TRBD1. CDR1 SGHRS and CDR2 YFSETQ come from the germline V gene. The ends lost 4 bases at V and 3 bases at J; junction bases unmatched: 9. The CDR3 sequence is 16 residues long.